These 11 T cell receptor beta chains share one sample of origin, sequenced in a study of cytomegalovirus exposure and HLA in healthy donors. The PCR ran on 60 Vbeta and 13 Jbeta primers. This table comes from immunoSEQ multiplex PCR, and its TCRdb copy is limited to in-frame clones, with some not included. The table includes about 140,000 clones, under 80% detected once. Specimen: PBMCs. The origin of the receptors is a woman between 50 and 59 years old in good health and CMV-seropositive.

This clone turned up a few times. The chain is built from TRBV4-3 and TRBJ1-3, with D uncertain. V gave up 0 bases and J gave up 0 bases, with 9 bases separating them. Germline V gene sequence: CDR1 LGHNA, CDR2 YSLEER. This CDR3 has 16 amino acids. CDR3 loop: CASSQDGGSSGNTIYF. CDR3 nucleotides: TGCGCCAGCAGCCAAGATGGAGGGAGCTCTGGAAACACCATATATTTT.

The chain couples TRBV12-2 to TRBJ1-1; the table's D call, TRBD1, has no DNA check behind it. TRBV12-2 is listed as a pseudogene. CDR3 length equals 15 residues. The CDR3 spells CASRLEHRGITEAFF. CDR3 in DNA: TGTGCAAGTCGCTTAGAACACAGGGGGATCACTGAAGCTTTCTTT.

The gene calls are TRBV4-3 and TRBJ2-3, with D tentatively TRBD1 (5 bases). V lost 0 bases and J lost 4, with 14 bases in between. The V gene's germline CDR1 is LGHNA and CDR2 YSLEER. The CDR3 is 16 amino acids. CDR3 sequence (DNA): TGCGCCAGCAGCCAAGACCAGGGTGCGGTGGCAGATACGCAGTATTTT. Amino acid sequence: CASSQDQGAVADTQYF.

The CDR3 region is CASKWRQSNTEAFF. CDR3 nucleotides: TGTGCCAGTAAGTGGAGACAGTCGAACACTGAAGCTTTCTTT. The V call is TRBV19, the J call TRBJ1-1; TRBD1 might be the D (5 bases). Germline lookup yields CDR1 LNHDA and CDR2 SQIVND (reference sequence). The V gene lost 7 bases and the J gene lost 1 base, with 13 bases spanning the gap. The length of the CDR3 is 14 residues.

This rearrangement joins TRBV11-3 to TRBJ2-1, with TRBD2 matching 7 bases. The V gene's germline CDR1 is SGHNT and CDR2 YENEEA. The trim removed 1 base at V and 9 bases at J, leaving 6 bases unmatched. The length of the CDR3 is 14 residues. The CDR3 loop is CASSLAKTSFEQFF. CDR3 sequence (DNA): TGTGCCAGCAGCTTAGCGAAGACTAGCTTTGAGCAGTTCTTC.

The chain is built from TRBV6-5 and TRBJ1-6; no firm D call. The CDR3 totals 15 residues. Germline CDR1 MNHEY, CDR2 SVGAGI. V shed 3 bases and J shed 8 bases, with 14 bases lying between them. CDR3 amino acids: CASSYVASGYSPLHF. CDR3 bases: TGTGCCAGCAGTTATGTGGCCTCGGGGTATTCACCCCTCCACTTT.

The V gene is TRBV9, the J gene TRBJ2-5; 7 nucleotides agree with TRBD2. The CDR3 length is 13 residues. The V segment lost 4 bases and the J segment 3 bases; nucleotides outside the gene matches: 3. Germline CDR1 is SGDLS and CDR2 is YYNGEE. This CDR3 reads CASSRRGEETQYF. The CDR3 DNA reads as TGTGCCAGCAGCCGACGGGGGGAAGAGACCCAGTACTTC.

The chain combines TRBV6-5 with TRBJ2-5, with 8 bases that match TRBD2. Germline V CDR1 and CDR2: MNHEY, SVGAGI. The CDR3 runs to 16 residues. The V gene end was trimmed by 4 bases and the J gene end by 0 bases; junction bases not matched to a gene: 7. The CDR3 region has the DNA TGTGCCAGCAGTTCTTACGGCGGGGGGTACCAAGAGACCCAGTACTTC. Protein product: CASSSYGGGYQETQYF.

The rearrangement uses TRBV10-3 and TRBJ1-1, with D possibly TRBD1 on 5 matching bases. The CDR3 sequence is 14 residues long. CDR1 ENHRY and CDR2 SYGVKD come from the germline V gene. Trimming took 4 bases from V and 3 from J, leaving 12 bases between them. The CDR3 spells CAISVRDGDTEAFF. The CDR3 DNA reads TGTGCCATCAGTGTCAGGGATGGTGACACTGAAGCTTTCTTT.

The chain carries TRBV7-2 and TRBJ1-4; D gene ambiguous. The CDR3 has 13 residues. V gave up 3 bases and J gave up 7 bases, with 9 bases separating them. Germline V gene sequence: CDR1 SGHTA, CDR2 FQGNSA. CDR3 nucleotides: TGTGCCAGCAGCTTCAACGGCGGTGAAAAACTGTTTTTT. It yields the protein CASSFNGGEKLFF.

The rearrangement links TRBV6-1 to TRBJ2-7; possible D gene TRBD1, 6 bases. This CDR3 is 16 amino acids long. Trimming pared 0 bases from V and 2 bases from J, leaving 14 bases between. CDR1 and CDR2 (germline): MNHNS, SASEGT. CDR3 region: CASSEALVDRPYEQYF. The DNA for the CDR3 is TGTGCCAGCAGTGAAGCGCTGGTAGACAGGCCCTACGAGCAGTACTTC.